A selection of T cell receptor beta chains follows, all from one sample in a study of T cell changes during pregnancy in multiple sclerosis. Here immunoSEQ multiplex PCR was the method, and the copy in TCRdb shows in-frame clones only, minus some. The repertoire holds tens of thousands of clones, approximately 90% seen once, with around a tenth in the top ten. The sequenced sample was CD8+ T cells from peripheral blood mononuclear cells, obtained before pregnancy. The receptor set was obtained from a female donor with multiple sclerosis, enrolled in a pregnancy study. The CDR3 runs from the conserved cysteine through the conserved F or W.

CDR3 protein,CDR3 length,V gene,J gene
CASSLNRAYGYTF,13,TRBV27,TRBJ1-2
CASSSHAGTGNQPQHF,16,TRBV11-2,TRBJ1-5
CASSPREGQGRETQYF,16,TRBV11-3,TRBJ2-5
CAWSSTGQQETQYF,14,TRBV30,TRBJ2-5
CASSQRTGPLNIQYF,15,TRBV4-3,TRBJ2-4
CSVDEQGVETQYF,13,TRBV29-1,TRBJ2-5
CASSGTGTRGYEQYF,15,TRBV9,TRBJ2-7
CASSMTALMNTEAFF,15,TRBV19,TRBJ1-1
CSVDSGTGGRDEQYF,15,TRBV29-1,TRBJ2-7
CASSLETLDEQYF,13,TRBV11-2,TRBJ2-7
CASNPGQGVEKLFF,14,TRBV6-1,TRBJ1-4
CASSRGTGGVFSTEAFF,17,TRBV7-6,TRBJ1-1
CASSLGAGEIVTDTQYF,17,TRBV11-2,TRBJ2-3
CAWSLTENTQYF,12,TRBV30,TRBJ2-3
CASSLGDGSTEAFF,14,TRBV5-1,TRBJ1-1
CASRQGGGQGTSMNTEAFF,19,TRBV11-2,TRBJ1-1
CAAWQNTEAFF,11,TRBV12-5,TRBJ1-1
CASSPSIAGGRTDTQYF,17,TRBV19,TRBJ2-3
CASSPWTGGGYTF,13,TRBV27,TRBJ1-2
CASSEEGLKGSYEQYF,16,TRBV2,TRBJ2-7
CSVALAGAYEQYF,13,TRBV29-1,TRBJ2-7
CASSLEVRVVETQYF,15,TRBV7-2,TRBJ2-5
CAWSTGNEQFF,11,TRBV30,TRBJ2-1
CAGRGLGNQPQHF,13,TRBV2,TRBJ1-5
CASSLGGQGYGYTF,14,TRBV27,TRBJ1-2
CASSTTRADYGYTF,14,TRBV27,TRBJ1-2
CASSLRTGSSYEQYF,15,TRBV27,TRBJ2-7
CASSGDSLNQETQYF,15,TRBV9,TRBJ2-5
CATSGTGPEQYF,12,TRBV10-3,TRBJ2-7
CAWSAGPRIGAQYF,14,TRBV30,TRBJ2-7
CASSFISTTPSTDTQYF,17,TRBV27,TRBJ2-3
CASSEYVSNTEAFF,14,TRBV25-1,TRBJ1-1
CASSLQQVALTTYEQYF,17,TRBV7-9,TRBJ2-7
CASSAETGGSYEQYF,15,TRBV6-4,TRBJ2-7
CASSQEGLAGTGELFF,16,TRBV9,TRBJ2-2